Each of the 29 T cell receptor beta chains below was sequenced from the same sample in a study of T cell responses to AZD1222 COVID-19 vaccine. Measured with immunoSEQ multiplex PCR; TCRdb has only the in-frame clones, and not every one. The sample includes 120,000 or so clones, about 90% of them seen just once. The starting material was peripheral blood, obtained 28 days after the second AZD1222 dose. Receptors originate from an adult who received the AZD1222 COVID-19 vaccine.

This chain connects TRBV28 to TRBJ2-7; 7 positions match TRBD1. This CDR3 contains 13 residues. Germline CDR1 MDHEN, CDR2 SYDVKM. Trimming at V came to 7 bases and at J to 3 bases, leaving 6 bases not matched to a gene. This chain's CDR3 is CASIGTAYYEQYF. CDR3 in DNA: TGTGCCAGCATTGGGACAGCCTACTACGAGCAGTACTTC.

The J gene is TRBJ2-2, the V gene TRBV3-1 (or the pseudogene TRBV3-2); D is ambiguous. CDR1 LGHDT and CDR2 YNNKEL come from the germline V gene (reference sequence). The CDR3 contains 12 residues. Trimming took 0 bases from V and 9 from J, leaving 5 bases between them. CDR3 loop: CASSQDSWELFF. The CDR3 DNA follows: TGTGCCAGCAGCCAAGATTCCTGGGAGCTGTTTTTT.

The chain uses TRBV18 and TRBJ1-1; D possibly corresponds to TRBD1 (6 bases). Germline CDR1 is KGHSH and CDR2 is LQKENI. The V end was cut by 0 bases, the J end by 0 bases, with 14 bases between. The CDR3 has 17 amino acids. The CDR3 reads CASSPPGHTFLNTEAFF. The CDR3 DNA follows: TGTGCCAGCTCACCACCGGGACATACCTTTTTGAACACTGAAGCTTTCTTT.

The rearrangement joins TRBV5-1 to TRBJ2-2, with 11 bases identical to TRBD2. The CDR3 spans 17 residues. Trimming cost V 0 bases and J 7 bases; bases outside gene matches: 8. CDR1 is SGHRS and CDR2 is YFSETQ in the germline V gene. CDR3 amino acids: CASSLEVTSGILGELFF. The CDR3, as DNA: TGCGCCAGCAGCTTGGAGGTGACTAGCGGGATTCTCGGGGAGCTGTTTTTT.

V usage is TRBV27 and J usage is TRBJ1-1; perhaps TRBD1 as D (5 bases). This CDR3 spans 14 amino acids. Trimming pared 5 bases from V and 11 bases from J, leaving 21 bases between. Germline V gene sequence: CDR1 MNHEY, CDR2 SMNVEV (reference sequence). The CDR3 protein is CASSPQNSDMAAFF. The CDR3 DNA sequence: TGTGCCAGCAGTCCCCAAAACTCGGACATGGCCGCTTTCTTT.

This chain links TRBV29-1 with TRBJ1-2; D is perhaps TRBD1 (6 bases). The CDR3 covers 15 residues. Per germline, CDR1 SQVTM and CDR2 ANQGSEA. The V and J ends lost 4 bases and 1 base respectively, with 16 bases between them. CDR3 amino acids: CSVAPRQAFNYGYTF. The CDR3 nucleotides are TGCAGCGTTGCCCCCCGACAGGCTTTTAACTATGGCTACACCTTC.

The CDR3 DNA follows: TGTGCCAGCAGTAGCACCGGGACAGCCTTCCAGTACTTC. Translating gives CASSSTGTAFQYF. The genes are TRBV6-5 and TRBJ2-5; 7 nucleotides align to TRBD1. Looked up from germline, CDR1 is MNHEY and CDR2 is SVGAGI. Trimming took 5 bases from V and 10 from J; bases not matched to a gene: 10. The CDR3 is 13 residues long.

Of note for this clone: One end of the junction does not line up with germline, which may come from a read error. This chain joins TRBV7-9 and TRBJ1-2; weak D call: TRBD1 (5 bases). Germline CDR1 is SEHNR and CDR2 is FQNEAQ (reference sequence). The CDR3 extends over 15 amino acids. The CDR3 coding sequence is TGTGCCAGCAGCCTAGCCCGCGGGGGGAACTATGGCTACACCTTC. Translating it yields CASSLARGGNYGYTF.

This chain joins TRBV2 and TRBJ1-5; no firm D call. Germline V lookup: CDR1 SNHLY, CDR2 FYNNEI. This CDR3 is 16 amino acids long. V was shortened by 3 bases and J by 0 bases, with 12 bases between the two germline ends. Here the CDR3 DNA reads TGTGCCAGCAGTGATCAAGGGTCGGGTAGCAATCAGCCCCAGCATTTT. It translates to CASSDQGSGSNQPQHF.

This chain uses TRBV19 with TRBJ1-6; TRBD1 matches at 9 bases. The trim removed 5 bases at V and 7 bases at J, leaving 6 bases unmatched. This CDR3 region has 15 residues. CDR1 is LNHDA, CDR2 SQIVND, per germline (reference sequence). CDR3 in DNA: TGTGCCAGTAGTCCCCGGGACAGGGACAATTCACCCCTCCACTTT. It yields the protein CASSPRDRDNSPLHF. The whole variable domain, filled in from reference TRBV19 and TRBJ1-6, reads DGGITQSPKYLFRKEGQNVTLSCEQNLNHDAMYWYRQDPGQGLRLIYYSQIVNDFQKGDIAEGYSVSREKKESFPLTVTSAQKNPTAFYLCASSPRDRDNSPLHFGNGTRLTVT.

The chain combines TRBV18 with TRBJ1-1, with 10 bases that match TRBD1. The germline CDR1 and CDR2 sequences are KGHSH and LQKENI. The CDR3 is 15 amino acids. The J segment lost 0 bases and the V segment lost 5 bases, leaving 3 bases of the junction unmatched. For the CDR3, the DNA is TGTGCCAGCTCAGGGGGACAGGGGTTGAACACTGAAGCTTTCTTT. Encoded protein: CASSGGQGLNTEAFF.

The chain links TRBV6-1 to TRBJ1-1, with unresolved D. The CDR3 is 15 residues long. With 2 bases removed from V and 0 bases from J, the gap between germline ends came to 10 bases. Germline V gene sequence: CDR1 MNHNS, CDR2 SASEGT. CDR3 sequence (DNA): TGTGCCAGCAGTGAATTCATGAATATGAACACTGAAGCTTTCTTT. It codes for CASSEFMNMNTEAFF.

The rearrangement joins TRBV2 to TRBJ2-3; the D gene is possibly TRBD1 (5 bases). This CDR3 is 14 amino acids long. Germline-derived CDR1 and CDR2 are SNHLY and FYNNEI. V dropped 1 base and J dropped 6 bases, with 11 bases sitting between them. CDR3 DNA sequence: TGTGCCAGCAGTGAAGGACAGAGCGCGGATACGCAGTATTTT. Encoded protein: CASSEGQSADTQYF.

The chain carries TRBV20-1 and TRBJ1-4; no clear D gene. V gave up 7 bases and J gave up 5 bases, with 5 bases separating them. Germline lookup yields CDR1 DFQATT and CDR2 SNEGSKA (reference sequence). This CDR3 has 10 amino acids. CDR3 sequence: CSGGNEKLFF. The CDR3 DNA is TGCAGTGGCGGCAATGAAAAACTGTTTTTT.

The gene calls are TRBV28 and TRBJ2-6; D is uncertain. V lost 6 bases and J 0 bases, leaving 3 bases between the germline ends. The CDR3 contains 13 residues. CDR1 is MDHEN, CDR2 SYDVKM, per germline. In DNA, the CDR3 is TGTGCCAGCAGGGCCTCTGGGGCCAACGTCCTGACTTTC. Residues: CASRASGANVLTF.

J is TRBJ1-2 and V is TRBV5-1; D may be TRBD1 (6 bases). Germline V CDR1 and CDR2: SGHRS, YFSETQ. The V and J ends lost 6 bases and 6 bases respectively, with 21 bases between them. The CDR3 contains 15 residues. CDR3 DNA sequence: TGCGCCAGCACCCCTTCGGCCCCCAGGGGCGATGGCTACACCTTC. Translated: CASTPSAPRGDGYTF.

This clone was seen more than once but under ten times. V is TRBV18 and J is TRBJ1-2; D not resolved. Trimming shortened V by 6 bases and J by 0 bases, and 23 bases separated the two germline ends. Germline CDR1 KGHSH, CDR2 LQKENI. The CDR3 covers 18 residues. CDR3 nucleotide sequence: TGTGCCAGCTCGTCCAGGACGACGGATGACCTCGCTAACTATGGCTACACCTTC. This translates into CASSSRTTDDLANYGYTF.

The sample holds one count of this clone. This chain uses TRBV5-1 with TRBJ2-7; perhaps TRBD1 as D (6 bases). Germline CDR1 is SGHRS and CDR2 is YFSETQ. This CDR3 comprises 15 residues. Trimming took off 0 bases at V and 1 base at J, with 11 bases between the two ends. CDR3 DNA sequence: TGCGCCAGCAGCTTGGGTGGACAGACATCCTACGAGCAGTACTTC. Residues: CASSLGGQTSYEQYF. Together with reference TRBV5-1 and TRBJ2-7, the CDR3 gives the full variable domain: KAGVTQTPRYLIKTRGQQVTLSCSPISGHRSVSWYQQTPGQGLQFLFEYFSETQRNKGNFPGRFSGRQFSNSRSEMNVSTLELGDSALYLCASSLGGQTSYEQYFGPGTRLTVT.

The chain combines TRBV5-4 with TRBJ2-1; 11 nucleotides align to TRBD2. The CDR3 covers 16 residues. Germline CDR1 reads SGHNT; CDR2 reads YYREEE (reference sequence). The junction had 7 bases not matched to a gene; V was cut back by 4 bases and J by 4 bases. For the CDR3, the DNA is TGTGCCAGCAGCCCCTACCTAGCGGGGGGATACAATGAGCAGTTCTTC. As protein: CASSPYLAGGYNEQFF.

The rearrangement joins TRBV29-1 to TRBJ1-1; the match to TRBD1 covers 7 bases. CDR3 size: 12 residues. Germline values: CDR1 SQVTM, CDR2 ANQGSEA. V dropped 6 bases and J dropped 10; count of bases not matched to a gene: 11. CDR3 sequence: CSVDQTGQGAFF. As DNA, the CDR3 is TGCAGCGTCGACCAGACAGGGCAGGGAGCTTTCTTT.

In its sample, this clone was seen a few times. This chain uses TRBV4-2 with TRBJ2-5; the D gene could be TRBD1 or TRBD2 (5 bases each). V lost 4 bases and J lost 2, with 26 bases in between. CDR1 is LGHNA and CDR2 is YNFKEQ in the germline V gene. The CDR3 extends over 19 amino acids. The CDR3 loop is CASSLNAGTSRGVQETQYF. DNA of the CDR3: TGTGCCAGCAGCCTTAACGCCGGGACGAGTCGGGGAGTACAAGAGACCCAGTACTTC.

The genes are TRBV13 and TRBJ2-1; 9 nucleotides line up with TRBD1. J lost 8 bases, V lost 5 bases, and 7 bases had no gene match. Looked up from germline, CDR1 is PRHDT and CDR2 is FYEKMQ (reference sequence). The CDR3 sequence is 14 residues long. CDR3 region: CASSPGQGDYEQFF. The CDR3 DNA is TGTGCCAGCAGCCCGGGACAGGGTGACTATGAGCAGTTCTTC.

This chain uses TRBV21-1 with TRBJ1-5; no DNA check was done on the table's D call, TRBD1. TRBV21-1 is reported as a pseudogene. This CDR3 contains 15 residues. CDR3 sequence reads: CASSQRQGMVQPQHF. CDR3 DNA: TGTGCCAGCAGCCAACGACAGGGTATGGTTCAGCCCCAGCATTTT.

The chain carries TRBV5-1 and TRBJ1-1, with D possibly being TRBD1 (6 bases). Trimming stripped 4 bases from V and 5 bases from J, with 12 bases between. The CDR3 length is 13 residues. Germline lookup yields CDR1 SGHRS and CDR2 YFSETQ. The CDR3 bases are TGCGCCAGCAGCCCTGGGGGCGGAACTGAAGCTTTCTTT. It specifies CASSPGGGTEAFF.

The gene calls are TRBV5-1 and TRBJ2-5; D is possibly TRBD1 or TRBD2 (6 bases each). The CDR3 has 13 amino acids. The V gene's germline CDR1 is SGHRS and CDR2 YFSETQ. Trimming took 6 bases from V and 5 from J, leaving 14 bases between them. CDR3 sequence: CASTRGAEETQYF. In DNA form, the CDR3 reads TGCGCCAGCACTAGGGGGGCCGAGGAGACCCAGTACTTC.

This clone was detected once. This chain joins TRBV5-1 and TRBJ2-1; no firm D call. This CDR3 spans 18 amino acids. Trimming removed 2 bases at V and 5 bases at J, with 23 bases between. The germline CDR1 and CDR2 sequences are SGHRS and YFSETQ. The CDR3 DNA is TGCGCCAGCAGCTTTGACCCGAGAGACCCAACACGAAACAATGAGCAGTTCTTC. Its translation: CASSFDPRDPTRNNEQFF. The whole variable domain, remainder taken from reference TRBV5-1 and TRBJ2-1, is KAGVTQTPRYLIKTRGQQVTLSCSPISGHRSVSWYQQTPGQGLQFLFEYFSETQRNKGNFPGRFSGRQFSNSRSEMNVSTLELGDSALYLCASSFDPRDPTRNNEQFFGPGTRLTVL.

The rearrangement links TRBV28 to TRBJ2-3, with no clear D. The V end lost 6 bases, the J end lost 3 bases, and 10 bases lay between the germline ends. This CDR3 spans 13 amino acids. Germline V gives CDR1 MDHEN, CDR2 SYDVKM. CDR3 in amino acids: CASSQPSTDTQYF. The CDR3 region has the DNA TGTGCCAGCAGCCAACCTTCAACAGATACGCAGTATTTT.

The J gene is TRBJ1-3, the V gene TRBV20-1; the D is unclear. The germline V gene has CDR1 DFQATT and CDR2 SNEGSKA (reference sequence). The CDR3 has 11 amino acids. The ends were cut back, 2 bases at V and 2 bases at J, with 1 base in the middle. The DNA for the CDR3 is TGCAGTGCTAGAACTGGAAACACCATATATTTT. Translating gives CSARTGNTIYF.

The genes are TRBV7-6 and TRBJ2-7; 7 positions match TRBD1. Unmatched junction bases numbered 15, after V lost 5 bases and J lost 2 bases. Germline V gene sequence: CDR1 SGHVS, CDR2 FNYEAQ. This CDR3 region has 17 residues. CDR3 bases: TGTGCCAGCAGCCCCGCCGTCGACAGGGATGGGCCCTACGAGCAGTACTTC. It yields the protein CASSPAVDRDGPYEQYF.